Listed below are T cell receptor beta chains from one sample, sequenced in a study of shared clonotypes between healthy human individuals. The assay was immunoSEQ multiplex PCR, and TCRdb's table has in-frame clones only and misses some. The sample holds over 850,000 clones, approximately 80% seen once. Source material: memory CD4+ T cells from PBMCs. The receptors originated from a young man in good health. Some clones in this sample may be carry-over from other donors' samples. Both conserved end residues are part of each CDR3. The order of the fields is D gene, CDR3 length, V gene, clone size, J gene, CDR3 DNA, CDR3 protein. A D gene is named only where the DNA matches it firmly. The size of a clone is reported for some rows only, either as once, few or many, or as a class for expanded clones.

>TRBD1|14|TRBV6-5|.|TRBJ2-7
TGTGCCAGCAGTTACCGGGACAGCTCCTACGAGCAGTATTTC
CASSYRDSSYEQYF
>.|14|TRBV5-4|.|TRBJ1-2
TGTGCCTATGTGGCAGTTTCTCACGGATATGGCTACACCTTC
CAYVAVSHGYGYTF
>TRBD1|18|TRBV14|.|TRBJ2-2
TGTGCCAGCAGCCGACTTCAGGGGGCCCGGTTGAACACCGGGGAGCTGTTTTTT
CASSRLQGARLNTGELFF
>TRBD2|14|TRBV7-3|few|TRBJ2-5
TGTGCCAGCAGCCCCGGGACTAGGGGGGAGACCCAGTACTTC
CASSPGTRGETQYF
>.|13|TRBV12-5|once|TRBJ1-1
TGTGCTAGTGGTTCATCTGGGGGCACTGAAGCTTTCTTT
CASGSSGGTEAFF
>.|16|TRBV4-1|few|TRBJ2-1
TGCGCCAGCAGCCAAGATTGGAGGAGGGCCTACAATGAGCAGTTCTTC
CASSQDWRRAYNEQFF
>.|16|TRBV7-8|few|TRBJ1-5
TGTGCCAGCAGCTTGGGGGGGACGGTGAGCAATCAGCCCCAGCATTTT
CASSLGGTVSNQPQHF
>TRBD2|18|TRBV4-2|.|TRBJ2-7
TGTGCCAGCAGCCATCTAGGACTAGCGGGAGGGCCCAACTACGAGCAGTACTTC
CASSHLGLAGGPNYEQYF
>.|14|TRBV4-1|.|TRBJ1-5
TGCGCCAGCAGCCAAGATAAAGGGACGCAGCCCCAGCATTTT
CASSQDKGTQPQHF
>TRBD1|14|TRBV7-3|.|TRBJ2-7
TGTGCCAGCAGCATGTGGGACAGGGGCTACGAGCAGTACTTC
CASSMWDRGYEQYF
>TRBD2|14|TRBV11-2|.|TRBJ2-4
TGTGCCAGCAGCTCGACTAGCGGGAAAAACATTCAGTACTTC
CASSSTSGKNIQYF
>.|15|TRBV9|.|TRBJ1-1
TGTGCCAGCAGCGAAACAGGACAGTATTTCGCTGAAGCTTTCTTT
CASSETGQYFAEAFF
>.|10|TRBV6-1|.|TRBJ1-5
TGTGCCAGCGGGGATAGGCCCCAGCATTTT
CASGDRPQHF
>.|13|TRBV10-1|few|TRBJ2-2
TGCGCCAGCAGTACGGACGGGGCCGGGGAGCTGTTTTTT
CASSTDGAGELFF
>TRBD2|16|TRBV4-1|.|TRBJ2-3
TGCGCCAGCAGCCAGACAGGTCTAGCGGGAGAGGATACGCAGTATTTT
CASSQTGLAGEDTQYF
>TRBD1|14|TRBV6-1|.|TRBJ2-7
TGTGCCAGCAGCACGACAGGGGTTTTCTACGAGCAGTACTTC
CASSTTGVFYEQYF
>.|12|TRBV27|few|TRBJ2-2
TGTGCCTTCTCGCCCAGAACCGGGGAGCTGTTTTTT
CAFSPRTGELFF
>TRBD2|15|TRBV29-1|.|TRBJ2-3
TGCAGCGTTGAATCTAGCGGAGGGGCCACAGATACGCAGTATTTT
CSVESSGGATDTQYF
>TRBD1|15|TRBV10-3|.|TRBJ1-1
TGTGCCATCAGTTTCGCCGGGACAGGGGACACTGAAGCTTTCTTT
CAISFAGTGDTEAFF
>TRBD2|14|TRBV28|once|TRBJ2-1
TGTGCCAGCTTGAGGCTAGCGGGATCCAATGAGCAGTTCTTC
CASLRLAGSNEQFF
>TRBD2|16|TRBV6-6|.|TRBJ2-7
TGTGCCAGCAGTGGTTTACTAGCGGGAGACAGTTACGAGCAGTACTTC
CASSGLLAGDSYEQYF
>.|13|TRBV5-1|few|TRBJ2-5
TGCGCCAGCAAAGTCCCCCAAACTCAGGGTCGGTACTTC
CASKVPQTQGRYF
>.|13|TRBV6-6|once|TRBJ2-5
TGTGCCGGGGGTGCCCGGGGTTTGGAGACCCAGTACTTC
CAGGARGLETQYF
>.|14|TRBV9|.|TRBJ1-3
TGTGCCAGCAGCGTAGCTACGTCAGGGGACACCATATATTTT
CASSVATSGDTIYF
>.|14|TRBV5-1|few|TRBJ2-1
TGCGCCAGCAGCTTGCCTAGCGACGGCAATGAGCAGTTCTTC
CASSLPSDGNEQFF
>.|13|TRBV6-1|.|TRBJ2-3
TGTGCCAGCAGACTCGACAGCACAGATACGCAGTATTTT
CASRLDSTDTQYF
>.|15|TRBV11-1|once|TRBJ2-5
TGTGCCAGCAGCTTAGGAGGGAAGGGGCAAGAGACCCAGTACTTC
CASSLGGKGQETQYF
>TRBD1|17|TRBV15|.|TRBJ2-6
TGTGCCACCAGCACGTGGGGGCAGGGGGCTGGGGCCAACGTCCTGACTTTC
CATSTWGQGAGANVLTF
>TRBD2|17|TRBV5-1|.|TRBJ2-1
TGCGCCAGCAGCTTGGGCACTAGCGGGAGTTTTCGCAATGAGCAGTTCTTC
CASSLGTSGSFRNEQFF
>.|12|TRBV2|.|TRBJ2-1
TGTGCCAGCAGTGAACCCTTCAATGAGCAGTTCTTC
CASSEPFNEQFF
>.|14|TRBV6-4|.|TRBJ2-2
TGTGCCAGCAGTGACCGCCAGGGCCCCGGGGAGCTGTTTTTT
CASSDRQGPGELFF
>.|14|TRBV5-4|.|TRBJ2-7
TGTGCCAGCAGCTTAATCGGGAACTCCTACGAGCAGTACTTC
CASSLIGNSYEQYF
>TRBD2|16|TRBV5-4|.|TRBJ2-1
TGTGCCAGCAGCCAAGAAAAGCGGGAGGGCCTCTATGAGCAGTTCTTC
CASSQEKREGLYEQFF
>.|16|TRBV7-9|.|TRBJ1-1
TGTGCCAGCAGCTTAGCGCGGCAATTCATGAACACTGAAGCTTTCTTT
CASSLARQFMNTEAFF
>.|11|TRBV2|.|TRBJ2-1
TGTGCCAGCAACCTCCGAAATGAGCAGTTCTTC
CASNLRNEQFF
>.|16|TRBV2|.|TRBJ2-1
TGTGCCAGCAGTGACGAGTCGTTAGCGGTTTACAATGAGCAGTTCTTC
CASSDESLAVYNEQFF
>.|16|TRBV18|.|TRBJ2-3
TGTGCCAGCTCACCTTGGGTCTCGCACCCCACAGATACGCAGTATTTT
CASSPWVSHPTDTQYF
>TRBD1|15|TRBV25-1|.|TRBJ2-7
TGTGCCAGCAGTGAATGGGGACAGGGGGCGGACGAGCAGTACTTC
CASSEWGQGADEQYF
>.|13|TRBV2|.|TRBJ1-2
TGTGCCAGCAGAGAAACAGGGACCTATGGCTACACCTTC
CASRETGTYGYTF
>.|13|TRBV7-9|.|TRBJ1-2
TGTGCCAGCAGCTTAGGATCGGGAAACTACCTCTACTTC
CASSLGSGNYLYF
>.|15|TRBV18|.|TRBJ2-5
TGTGCCAGCTCACCCCAGGAAGGTCTGGGGGAGACCCAGTACTTC
CASSPQEGLGETQYF
>TRBD2|16|TRBV5-1|once|TRBJ2-3
TGCGCCAGCAGCCTTGGAGCGGGGAAGAACCCCGATACGCAGTATTTT
CASSLGAGKNPDTQYF
>TRBD1|15|TRBV28|.|TRBJ2-5
TGTGCCAGCAGTGGGAGCCGGGACAGGGGGCGGGCTGGGTACTTC
CASSGSRDRGRAGYF
>.|13|TRBV7-9|.|TRBJ2-1
TGTGCCAGCAGCCGGGACCCCTTGAATGAGCAGTTCTTC
CASSRDPLNEQFF
>.|15|TRBV6-6|.|TRBJ1-5
TGTGCCAGCAGTTACGATCTCAGGGTCGGACAGCCCCAGCATTTT
CASSYDLRVGQPQHF
>.|17|TRBV28|.|TRBJ1-5
TGTGCCAGCAGTCCCCTTTTCGCAACTCCAGGGTATCAGCCCCAGCATTTT
CASSPLFATPGYQPQHF
>.|15|TRBV5-1|few|TRBJ1-1
TGCGCCAGCAGCTCCTACCAGGACGGGAACACTGAAGCTTTCTTT
CASSSYQDGNTEAFF
>TRBD1|19|TRBV7-2|.|TRBJ2-3
TGTGCCAGCAGCTCAGGAACCTACCACAGGGGAATAAGCACAGATACGCAGTATTTT
CASSSGTYHRGISTDTQYF
>.|14|TRBV5-1|.|TRBJ1-3
TGCGCCAGCAGCCCCCAGGGGCCTGGAAACACCATATATTTT
CASSPQGPGNTIYF
>.|16|TRBV7-2|.|TRBJ2-5
TGTGCCAGCAGCCCCTCGACAGCCGTCGGGGGAGAGACCCAGTACTTC
CASSPSTAVGGETQYF
>TRBD1|14|TRBV5-4|.|TRBJ2-7
TGTGCCAGCAGCCCCCCGGACAGGGGCAACGAGCAGTACTTC
CASSPPDRGNEQYF
>.|14|TRBV7-8|.|TRBJ1-1
TGTGCCAGCGCCCTCATCGGGGGGAACACTGAAGCTTTCTTT
CASALIGGNTEAFF
>.|12|TRBV30|.|TRBJ1-4
TGTGCCTGGGGGGGAAATGGTGAAAAACTGTTTTTT
CAWGGNGEKLFF
>.|15|TRBV18|few|TRBJ2-6
TGTGCCAGCTCAACGGAAAGCTCTGGGGCCAACGTCCTGACTTTC
CASSTESSGANVLTF
>.|15|TRBV28|.|TRBJ1-1
TGTGCCAGCAGCCTATCAATGGGGGGGTACGCTGAAGCTTTCTTT
CASSLSMGGYAEAFF